Below are 21 T cell receptor beta chains sequenced from a single sample in a study of blood T cell repertoires in COVID-19. Generated by immunoSEQ multiplex PCR, the TCRdb table keeps only in-frame clones and is missing some. The sample carries more than 200,000 clones, 81% recorded once. The sequenced material came from peripheral blood. The source of these receptors is a woman older than 75 with acute or convalescent COVID-19.

The chain recombines TRBV19 with TRBJ2-7, with 9 bases aligning to TRBD1. CDR1 LNHDA and CDR2 SQIVND come from the germline V gene (reference sequence). The V gene end was trimmed by 6 bases and the J gene end by 1 base; junction bases not matched to a gene: 4. CDR3 length: 14 amino acids. DNA for the CDR3: TGTGCCAGTAGGGTGGACAGGGGTTCCTACGAGCAGTACTTC. Translated: CASRVDRGSYEQYF.

In its sample, this clone was seen a few times. This sample includes further DNA sequences coding for the same CDR3. V and J are TRBV5-1 and TRBJ1-5; 7 positions match TRBD1. This CDR3 has 14 residues. V trimming: 4 bases; J trimming: 3 bases; junction bases outside the gene matches: 4. Per germline, CDR1 SGHRS and CDR2 YFSETQ. CDR3 residues: CASSSGQANQPQHF. The CDR3 DNA is TGCGCCAGCAGCAGTGGACAGGCCAATCAGCCCCAGCATTTT.

V is TRBV28 and J is TRBJ2-7; 7 positions match TRBD1. CDR1 and CDR2 from the germline V gene are MDHEN and SYDVKM. V was pared by 4 bases and J by 5 bases, with 11 bases of the junction left unmatched. The CDR3 spans 15 residues. CDR3 DNA: TGTGCCAGCAGTTCACACAGGGGTTTGGCGGACGAGCAGTACTTC. Protein: CASSSHRGLADEQYF.

This chain connects TRBV28 to TRBJ2-5, with D perhaps TRBD1 (5 bases). CDR1 and CDR2 from the germline V gene are MDHEN and SYDVKM. The CDR3 is 12 residues long. The V end lost 4 bases, the J end lost 7 bases, and 10 bases lay between the germline ends. Written as DNA, the CDR3 is TGTGCCAGCAGTTCCTACAGGCCGACCCAGTACTTC. This encodes CASSSYRPTQYF.

This sequence joins TRBV6-6 and TRBJ1-2; possibly TRBD1 for D (5 bases). This CDR3 spans 15 amino acids. Trimming shortened V by 0 bases and J by 3 bases, and 11 bases separated the two germline ends. CDR1 and CDR2 from the germline V gene are MNHNY and SVGAGI (reference sequence). In DNA form, the CDR3 reads TGTGCCAGCAGTTACTCGGACAAGTTCGACTATGGCTACACCTTC. Protein sequence: CASSYSDKFDYGYTF.

Only one count was recorded for this clone. V usage is TRBV9 and J usage is TRBJ2-7; D perhaps matches TRBD1 (6 bases). The CDR3 has 16 residues. Germline V gene sequence: CDR1 SGDLS, CDR2 YYNGEE. With 4 bases removed from V and 7 bases from J, the gap between germline ends came to 24 bases. The CDR3 region is CASSPAATNRAGEQYF. In DNA, the CDR3 is TGTGCCAGCAGCCCAGCCGCTACTAACAGGGCCGGGGAGCAGTACTTC.

This clone was seen only a few times. V is TRBV19 and J is TRBJ1-1, with 7 positions matching TRBD1. CDR1 LNHDA and CDR2 SQIVND come from the germline V gene (reference sequence). The length of the CDR3 is 13 residues. The J segment lost 6 bases and the V segment lost 5 bases, leaving 6 bases of the junction unmatched. CDR3 nucleotide sequence: TGTGCCAGTAGTTTCCTTGACAGGGCTGAAGCTTTCTTT. Translated: CASSFLDRAEAFF.

This chain links TRBV2 with TRBJ2-7; D may be TRBD1 (6 bases). Germline V gives CDR1 SNHLY, CDR2 FYNNEI. CDR3 length: 15 amino acids. The V end was cut by 3 bases, the J end by 0 bases, with 12 bases between. CDR3: CASSERQARSYEQYF. Written as DNA, the CDR3 is TGTGCCAGCAGTGAGAGACAGGCTCGCTCCTACGAGCAGTACTTC. Complete variable domain (other parts from reference TRBV2 and TRBJ2-7): EPEVTQTPSHQVTQMGQEVILRCVPISNHLYFYWYRQILGQKVEFLVSFYNNEISEKSEIFDDQFSVERPDGSNFTLKIRSTKLEDSAMYFCASSERQARSYEQYFGPGTRLTVT.

The V and J genes are TRBV4-1 and TRBJ1-4, with 8 bases identical to TRBD1. With V trimmed by 4 bases and J by 8 bases, 6 bases remained unmatched. Germline V CDR1 and CDR2: MGHRA, YSYEKL. This CDR3 region has 14 residues. Written as DNA, the CDR3 is TGCGCCAGCAGCCCGACAGGGGAGGGGGAAAAACTGTTTTTT. Translated, it gives CASSPTGEGEKLFF.

The table lists this clone with a few counts. V and J are TRBV27 and TRBJ2-2; D remains ambiguous. CDR3 length equals 13 residues. The V end lost 10 bases, the J end lost 4 bases, and 13 bases lay between the germline ends. CDR1 is MNHEY and CDR2 is SMNVEV in the germline V gene (reference sequence). CDR3 sequence (DNA): TGTGCCACAGGCCCCTCGAGCACCGGGGAGCTGTTTTTT. Translating gives CATGPSSTGELFF.

V gene TRBV5-1 combines with J gene TRBJ1-2, with D perhaps matching TRBD1 (6 bases). The CDR3 runs to 14 residues. V was clipped by 5 bases and J by 3 bases, with 14 bases between them. Germline V gives CDR1 SGHRS, CDR2 YFSETQ. CDR3 sequence reads: CASSPARGHYGYTF. In nucleotides, the CDR3 is TGCGCCAGCAGTCCCGCCAGGGGACACTATGGCTACACCTTC. Full variable domain (missing parts from reference TRBV5-1 and TRBJ1-2): KAGVTQTPRYLIKTRGQQVTLSCSPISGHRSVSWYQQTPGQGLQFLFEYFSETQRNKGNFPGRFSGRQFSNSRSEMNVSTLELGDSALYLCASSPARGHYGYTFGSGTRLTVV.

This clone was observed a few times. The rearrangement uses TRBV5-6 and TRBJ1-2; D call uncertain. V was clipped by 1 base and J by 2 bases, with 6 bases between them. CDR3 length equals 13 residues. The germline gives CDR1 SGHDT, CDR2 YYEEEE. The CDR3, as DNA: TGTGCCAGCAGCTTGTGGCCCAACTATGGCTACACCTTC. Translation gives CASSLWPNYGYTF.

The V call is TRBV18, the J call TRBJ2-7, with D tentatively TRBD1 (5 bases). The CDR3 totals 16 residues. CDR1 and CDR2 (germline): KGHSH, LQKENI. Trimming shortened V by 2 bases and J by 5 bases, and 19 bases separated the two germline ends. In DNA form, the CDR3 reads TGTGCCAGCTCACCAGTAGCAGGGTTGGCGCCCAACGAGCAGTACTTC. It translates to CASSPVAGLAPNEQYF.

CDR3 nucleotide sequence: TGCAGTGCTAGTCCCCGGAGAAAGAATGGGCCCCAGCATTTT. Protein product: CSASPRRKNGPQHF. This chain connects TRBV20-1 to TRBJ1-5; the D is unclear. The CDR3 consists of 14 residues. Germline lookup yields CDR1 DFQATT and CDR2 SNEGSKA (reference sequence). V lost 3 bases and J 9 bases, leaving 18 bases between the germline ends.

The count of this clone is one. J is TRBJ2-1 and V is TRBV19, with 14 bases matching TRBD2. The V and J ends lost 3 bases and 0 bases, in that order; junction bases with no gene match: 10. CDR3 length: 20 amino acids. CDR1 is LNHDA and CDR2 is SQIVND in the germline V gene (reference sequence). CDR3 sequence reads: CASSMGTSGGPLSSYNEQFF. CDR3 nucleotides: TGTGCCAGTAGTATGGGGACTAGCGGGGGCCCTCTGAGCTCCTACAATGAGCAGTTCTTC.

The chain recombines TRBV10-3 with TRBJ2-1; 9 positions match TRBD2. Germline loops: CDR1 ENHRY, CDR2 SYGVKD. The junction had 4 bases not matched to a gene; V was cut back by 3 bases and J by 4 bases. The CDR3 is 15 residues long. The CDR3 reads CAISDTSGSYNEQFF. As DNA, the CDR3 is TGTGCCATCAGTGATACTAGCGGGTCATACAATGAGCAGTTCTTC.

The V gene is TRBV18, the J gene TRBJ1-6; a possible D gene is TRBD1 (5 bases). In germline, CDR1 is KGHSH, CDR2 LQKENI. The germline V and J ends were trimmed by 4 bases and 5 bases, with 9 bases remaining between them. This CDR3 spans 14 amino acids. In DNA, the CDR3 is TGTGCCAGCTCACTCACGACAGATAATTCACCCCTCCACTTT. Encoded protein: CASSLTTDNSPLHF.

The V gene is TRBV19, the J gene TRBJ1-3, with 7 bases that match TRBD1. The V gene end was trimmed by 5 bases and the J gene end by 0 bases; junction bases not matched to a gene: 4. The CDR3 runs 15 residues. Per the germline V gene, CDR1 is LNHDA and CDR2 is SQIVND (reference sequence). The CDR3 bases are TGTGCCAGTAGTCCGCGACAGGGCTCTGGAAACACCATATATTTT. Translation gives CASSPRQGSGNTIYF.

This clone was detected once. The chain uses TRBV15 and TRBJ2-7; D perhaps matches TRBD1 (7 bases). Germline V lookup: CDR1 LNHNV, CDR2 YYDKDF (reference sequence). The V end lost 5 bases, the J end lost 7 bases, and 15 bases lay between the germline ends. The CDR3 has 13 residues. The CDR3 spells CATSQEGAGEQYF. The CDR3 nucleotides are TGTGCCACCAGCCAAGAGGGGGCGGGGGAGCAGTACTTC. Together with reference TRBV15 and TRBJ2-7, the CDR3 gives the full variable domain: DAMVIQNPRYQVTQFGKPVTLSCSQTLNHNVMYWYQQKSSQAPKLLFHYYDKDFNNEADTPDNFQSRRPNTSFCFLDIRSPGLGDTAMYLCATSQEGAGEQYFGPGTRLTVT.

There are a few counts of this clone. The chain uses TRBV5-1 and TRBJ2-2, with 11 bases fitting TRBD1. The CDR3 consists of 14 residues. CDR1 and CDR2 from the germline V gene are SGHRS and YFSETQ. With 7 bases clipped from V and 4 bases from J, the junction kept 3 bases outside the gene matches. CDR3 nucleotides: TGCGCCAGCGTTGGGACAGGGGGCACCGGGGAGCTGTTTTTT. Its translation: CASVGTGGTGELFF.

This clone was seen more than once but under ten times. The CDR3 sequence: CASNHGERELFF. CDR3 DNA sequence: TGTGCCAGCAACCACGGGGAGAGGGAACTGTTTTTT. This chain joins TRBV6-6 and TRBJ1-4; D is undetermined. Germline loops: CDR1 MNHNY, CDR2 SVGAGI (reference sequence). The length of the CDR3 is 12 residues. Between the trimmed V and J ends, which lost 7 bases and 12 bases, there was a span of 15 bases.